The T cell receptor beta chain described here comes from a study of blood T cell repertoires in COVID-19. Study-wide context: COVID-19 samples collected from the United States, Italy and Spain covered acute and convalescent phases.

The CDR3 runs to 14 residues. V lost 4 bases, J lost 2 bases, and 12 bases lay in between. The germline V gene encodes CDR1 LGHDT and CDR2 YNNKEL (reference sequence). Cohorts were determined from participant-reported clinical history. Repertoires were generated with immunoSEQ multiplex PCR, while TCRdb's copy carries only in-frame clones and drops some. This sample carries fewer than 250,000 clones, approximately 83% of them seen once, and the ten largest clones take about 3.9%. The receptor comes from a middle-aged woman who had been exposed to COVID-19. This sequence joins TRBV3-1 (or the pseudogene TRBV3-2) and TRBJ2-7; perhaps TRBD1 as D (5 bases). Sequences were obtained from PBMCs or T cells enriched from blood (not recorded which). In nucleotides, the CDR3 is TGTGCCAGCAGCCTTAGGGGTCGTCCCTACGAGCAGTACTTC. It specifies CASSLRGRPYEQYF.